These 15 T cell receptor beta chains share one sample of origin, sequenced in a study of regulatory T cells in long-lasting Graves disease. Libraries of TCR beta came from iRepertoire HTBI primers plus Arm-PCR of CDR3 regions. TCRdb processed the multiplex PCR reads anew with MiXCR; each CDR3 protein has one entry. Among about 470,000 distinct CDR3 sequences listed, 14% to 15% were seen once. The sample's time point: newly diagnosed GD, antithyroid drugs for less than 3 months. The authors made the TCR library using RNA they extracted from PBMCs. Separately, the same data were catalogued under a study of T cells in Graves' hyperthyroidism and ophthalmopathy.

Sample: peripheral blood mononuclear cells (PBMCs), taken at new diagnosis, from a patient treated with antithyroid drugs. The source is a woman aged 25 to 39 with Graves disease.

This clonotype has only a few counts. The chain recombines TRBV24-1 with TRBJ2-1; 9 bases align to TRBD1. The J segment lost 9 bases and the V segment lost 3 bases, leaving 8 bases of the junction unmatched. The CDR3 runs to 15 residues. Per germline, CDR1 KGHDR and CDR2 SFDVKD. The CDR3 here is CATSDPGTGFGEQFF. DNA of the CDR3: TGTGCCACCAGTGATCCCGGGACAGGGTTCGGTGAGCAGTTCTTC.

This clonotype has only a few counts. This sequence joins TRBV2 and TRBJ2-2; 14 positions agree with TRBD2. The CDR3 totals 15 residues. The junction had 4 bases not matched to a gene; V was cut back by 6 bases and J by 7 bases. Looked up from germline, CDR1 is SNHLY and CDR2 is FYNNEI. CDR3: CASRGTSGSVGELFF. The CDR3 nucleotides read TGTGCCAGCAGAGGGACTAGCGGGAGTGTCGGGGAGCTGTTTTTT.

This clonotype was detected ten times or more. The CDR3 loop reads CAISPSGLAGGETQYF. For the CDR3, the DNA is TGTGCCATCAGCCCATCCGGACTAGCGGGAGGGGAGACCCAGTACTTC. This chain links TRBV10-3 with TRBJ2-5, with TRBD2 identical over 15 bases. V lost 6 bases to trimming and J lost 5 bases; unmatched junction nucleotides: 7. The CDR3 sequence is 16 residues long. Looked up from germline, CDR1 is ENHRY and CDR2 is SYGVKD.

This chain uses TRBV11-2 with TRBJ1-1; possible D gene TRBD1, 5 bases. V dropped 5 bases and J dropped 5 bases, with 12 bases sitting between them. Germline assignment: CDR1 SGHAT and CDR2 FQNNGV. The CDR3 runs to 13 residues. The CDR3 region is CASSATRGTEAFF. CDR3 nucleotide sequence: TGTGCCAGCAGCGCTACAAGGGGAACTGAAGCTTTCTTT.

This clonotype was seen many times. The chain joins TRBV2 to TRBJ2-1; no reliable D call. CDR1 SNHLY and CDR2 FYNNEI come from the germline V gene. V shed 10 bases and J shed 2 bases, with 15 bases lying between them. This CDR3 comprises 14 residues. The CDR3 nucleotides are TGTGCCACCGTCCGGCAGGAACCCTACAATGAGCAGTTCTTC. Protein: CATVRQEPYNEQFF.

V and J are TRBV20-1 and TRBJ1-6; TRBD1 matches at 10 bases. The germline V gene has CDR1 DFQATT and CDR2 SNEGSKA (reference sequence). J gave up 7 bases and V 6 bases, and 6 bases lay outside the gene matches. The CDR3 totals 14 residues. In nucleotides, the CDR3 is TGCAGTGCCACGGGGGGACAGGGGAATTCACCCCTCCACTTT. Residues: CSATGGQGNSPLHF.

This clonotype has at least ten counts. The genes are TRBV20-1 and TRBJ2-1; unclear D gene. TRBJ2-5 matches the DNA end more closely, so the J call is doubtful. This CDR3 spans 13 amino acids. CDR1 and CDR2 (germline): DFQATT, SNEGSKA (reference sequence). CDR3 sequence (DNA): TGCAGTGCTAGTCCCTTGCGGCAAGAGACCCAGTACTTC. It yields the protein CSASPLRQETQYF.

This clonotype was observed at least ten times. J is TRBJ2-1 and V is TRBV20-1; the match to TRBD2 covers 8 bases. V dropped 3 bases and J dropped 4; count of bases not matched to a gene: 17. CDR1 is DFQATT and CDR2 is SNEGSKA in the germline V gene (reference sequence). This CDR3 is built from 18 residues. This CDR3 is CSARGDVSGSIRYNEQFF. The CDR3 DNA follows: TGCAGTGCTAGGGGGGATGTGAGCGGGAGTATCCGTTACAATGAGCAGTTCTTC.

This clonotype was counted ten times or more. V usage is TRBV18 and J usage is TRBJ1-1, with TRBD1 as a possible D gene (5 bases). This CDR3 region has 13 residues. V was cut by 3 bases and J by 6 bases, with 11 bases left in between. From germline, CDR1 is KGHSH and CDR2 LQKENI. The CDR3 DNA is TGTGCCAGCTCACCCACGGGGACCTCTGAAGCTTTCTTT. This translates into CASSPTGTSEAFF.

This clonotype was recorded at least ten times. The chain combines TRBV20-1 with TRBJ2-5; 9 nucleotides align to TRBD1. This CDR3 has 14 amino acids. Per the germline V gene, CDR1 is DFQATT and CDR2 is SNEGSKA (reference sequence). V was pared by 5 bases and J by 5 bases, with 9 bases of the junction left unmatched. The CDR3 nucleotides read TGCAGTGCTCGTGGAGGACAGGGGAAGGAGACCCAGTACTTC. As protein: CSARGGQGKETQYF.

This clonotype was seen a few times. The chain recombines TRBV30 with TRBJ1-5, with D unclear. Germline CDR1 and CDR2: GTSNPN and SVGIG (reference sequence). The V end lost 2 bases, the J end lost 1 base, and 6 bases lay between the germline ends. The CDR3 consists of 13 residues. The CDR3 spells CAWSMDSNQPQHF. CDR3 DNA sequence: TGTGCCTGGAGTATGGACAGCAATCAGCCCCAGCATTTT.

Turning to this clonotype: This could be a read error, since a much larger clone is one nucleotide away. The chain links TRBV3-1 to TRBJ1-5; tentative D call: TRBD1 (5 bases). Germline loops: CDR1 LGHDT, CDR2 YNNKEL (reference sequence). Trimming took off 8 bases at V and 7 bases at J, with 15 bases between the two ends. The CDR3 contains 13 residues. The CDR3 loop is CASRPGPAQPQHF. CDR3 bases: TGTGCCAGCCGCCCGGGGCCGGCGCAGCCCCAGCATTTT.

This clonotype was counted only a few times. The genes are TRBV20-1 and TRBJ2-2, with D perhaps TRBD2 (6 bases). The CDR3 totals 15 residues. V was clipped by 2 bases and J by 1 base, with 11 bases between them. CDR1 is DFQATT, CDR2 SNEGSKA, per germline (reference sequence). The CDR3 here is CSARRGSGNTGELFF. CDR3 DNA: TGCAGTGCTAGAAGGGGTAGCGGGAACACCGGGGAGCTGTTTTTT.

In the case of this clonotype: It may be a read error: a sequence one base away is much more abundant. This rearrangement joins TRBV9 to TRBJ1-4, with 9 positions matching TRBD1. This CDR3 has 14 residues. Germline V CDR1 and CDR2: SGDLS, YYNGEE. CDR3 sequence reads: CASERGTGNGKLFF. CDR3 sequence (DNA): TGTGCCAGCGAACGGGGGACAGGGAATGGAAAACTGTTTTTT.

CDR3 region: CASKRTSGIYEQYF. The CDR3, as DNA: TGTGCCAGTAAACGGACTAGCGGAATCTACGAGCAGTACTTC. The V and J genes are TRBV19 and TRBJ2-7; 10 positions agree with TRBD2. The CDR3 length is 14 residues. Per germline, CDR1 LNHDA and CDR2 SQIVND (reference sequence). V trimming: 7 bases; J trimming: 3 bases; junction bases outside the gene matches: 6. The variable domain in full, with the rest retrieved from reference TRBV19 and TRBJ2-7, is DGGITQSPKYLFRKEGQNVTLSCEQNLNHDAMYWYRQDPGQGLRLIYYSQIVNDFQKGDIAEGYSVSREKKESFPLTVTSAQKNPTAFYLCASKRTSGIYEQYFGPGTRLTVT.